This TCR beta chain was sequenced for a study of T cell responses to AZD1222 COVID-19 vaccine. Study-level points and caveats: Clonal diversity may have been underestimated in mostly white British donors.

To note about this clone: Antigen unknown.

Trimming took 7 bases from V and 4 from J, leaving 5 bases between them. This CDR3 has 11 residues. Sequencing used immunoSEQ multiplex PCR; TCRdb keeps in-frame clones, though not all of them. The profile shows more than 150,000 clones, around nine tenths of them singletons. The receptor was isolated from an adult who received the AZD1222 COVID-19 vaccine. The input for sequencing was peripheral blood, taken 28 days after the second AZD1222 dose. The chain links TRBV12-3 or TRBV12-4 to TRBJ2-1; no definite D call. The DNA for the CDR3 is TGTGCCAGCACCATATACAATGAGCAGTTCTTC. Its translation is CASTIYNEQFF.